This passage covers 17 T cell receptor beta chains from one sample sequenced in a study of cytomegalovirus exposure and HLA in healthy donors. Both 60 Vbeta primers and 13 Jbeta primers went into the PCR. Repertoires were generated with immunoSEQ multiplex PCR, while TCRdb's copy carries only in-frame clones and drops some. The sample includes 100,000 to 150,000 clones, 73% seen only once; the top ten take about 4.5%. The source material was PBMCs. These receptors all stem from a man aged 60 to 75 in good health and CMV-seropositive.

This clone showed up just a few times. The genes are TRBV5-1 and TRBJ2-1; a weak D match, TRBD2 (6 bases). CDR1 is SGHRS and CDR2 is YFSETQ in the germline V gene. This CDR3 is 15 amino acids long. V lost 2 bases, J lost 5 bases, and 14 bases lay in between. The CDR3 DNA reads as TGCGCCAGCAGCTTTGATGCGGGGTTCGACAATGAGCAGTTCTTC. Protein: CASSFDAGFDNEQFF.

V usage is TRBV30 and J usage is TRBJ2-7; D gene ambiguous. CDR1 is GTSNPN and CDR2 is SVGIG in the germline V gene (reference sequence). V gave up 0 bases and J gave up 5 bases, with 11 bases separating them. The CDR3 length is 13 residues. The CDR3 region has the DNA TGTGCCTGGAGTGTATTCCGACTGGACGAGCAGTACTTC. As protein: CAWSVFRLDEQYF.

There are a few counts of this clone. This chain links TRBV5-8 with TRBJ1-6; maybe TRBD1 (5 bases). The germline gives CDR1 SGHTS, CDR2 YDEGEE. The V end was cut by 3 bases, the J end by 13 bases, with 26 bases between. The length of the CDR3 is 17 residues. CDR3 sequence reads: CASSSRLSQASGSPLHF. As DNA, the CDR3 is TGTGCCAGCAGCTCAAGATTGTCACAGGCAAGCGGGTCTCCCCTCCACTTT.

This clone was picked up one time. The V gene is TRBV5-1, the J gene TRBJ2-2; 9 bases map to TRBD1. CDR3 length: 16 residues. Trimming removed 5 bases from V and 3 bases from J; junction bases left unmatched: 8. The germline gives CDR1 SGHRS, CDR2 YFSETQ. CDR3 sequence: CASRSTGQGDTGELFF. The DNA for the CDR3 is TGCGCCAGCAGATCTACGGGACAGGGTGACACCGGGGAGCTGTTTTTT.

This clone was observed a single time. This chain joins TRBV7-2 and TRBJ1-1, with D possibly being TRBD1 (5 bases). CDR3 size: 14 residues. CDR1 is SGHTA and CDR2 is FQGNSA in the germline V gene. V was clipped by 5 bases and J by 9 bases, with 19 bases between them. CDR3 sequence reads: CASSQARSDSKAFF. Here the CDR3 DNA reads TGTGCCAGCAGCCAGGCTAGATCTGACAGTAAAGCTTTCTTT.

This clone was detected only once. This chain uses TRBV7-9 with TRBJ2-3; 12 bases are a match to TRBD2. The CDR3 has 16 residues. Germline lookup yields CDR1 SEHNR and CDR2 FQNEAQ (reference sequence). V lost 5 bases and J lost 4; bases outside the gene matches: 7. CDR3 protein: CASSPWTSGEADTQYF. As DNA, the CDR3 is TGTGCCAGCAGCCCATGGACTAGCGGGGAAGCAGATACGCAGTATTTT.

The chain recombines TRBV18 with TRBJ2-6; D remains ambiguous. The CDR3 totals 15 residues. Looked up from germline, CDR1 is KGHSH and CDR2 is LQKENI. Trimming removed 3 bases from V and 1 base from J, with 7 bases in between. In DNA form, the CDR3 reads TGTGCCAGCTCACCCCTAACGTCTGGGGCCAACGTCCTGACTTTC. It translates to CASSPLTSGANVLTF.

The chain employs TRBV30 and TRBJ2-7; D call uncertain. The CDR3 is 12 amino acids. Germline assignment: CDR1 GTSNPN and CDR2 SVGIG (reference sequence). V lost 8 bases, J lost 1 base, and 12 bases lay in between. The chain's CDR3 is CAAEALSYEQYF. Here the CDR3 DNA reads TGTGCCGCGGAAGCTCTATCCTACGAGCAGTACTTC.

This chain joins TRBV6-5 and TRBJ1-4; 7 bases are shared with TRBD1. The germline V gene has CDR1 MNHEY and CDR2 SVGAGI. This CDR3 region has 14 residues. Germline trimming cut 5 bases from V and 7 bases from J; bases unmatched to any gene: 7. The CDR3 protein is CASSGDRDREKLFF. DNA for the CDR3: TGTGCCAGCAGTGGCGACAGGGATCGTGAAAAACTGTTTTTT.

CDR3 sequence reads: CASSATLGRKGNNEQFF. Here the CDR3 DNA reads TGTGCCAGCAGCGCCACTCTAGGGAGAAAAGGGAACAATGAGCAGTTCTTC. The V and J genes are TRBV9 and TRBJ2-1; D possibly corresponds to TRBD2 (5 bases). From germline, CDR1 is SGDLS and CDR2 YYNGEE. Trimming took off 3 bases at V and 5 bases at J, with 21 bases between the two ends. The CDR3 consists of 17 residues.

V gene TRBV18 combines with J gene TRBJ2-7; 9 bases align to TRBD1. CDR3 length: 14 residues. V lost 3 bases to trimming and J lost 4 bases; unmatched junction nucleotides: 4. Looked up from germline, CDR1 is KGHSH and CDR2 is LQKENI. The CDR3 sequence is CASSPGTGLYEQYF. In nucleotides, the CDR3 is TGTGCCAGCTCACCCGGGACAGGGCTATACGAGCAGTACTTC.

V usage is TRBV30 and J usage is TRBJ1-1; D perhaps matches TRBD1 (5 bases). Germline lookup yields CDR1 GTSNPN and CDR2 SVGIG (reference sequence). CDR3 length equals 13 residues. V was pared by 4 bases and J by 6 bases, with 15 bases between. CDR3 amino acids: CAWIIRARAEAFF. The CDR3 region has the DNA TGTGCCTGGATAATCAGGGCAAGAGCTGAAGCTTTCTTT. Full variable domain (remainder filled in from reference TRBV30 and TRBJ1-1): SQTIHQWPATLVQPVGSPLSLECTVEGTSNPNLYWYRQAAGRGLQLLFYSVGIGQISSEVPQNLSASRPQDRQFILSSKKLLLSDSGFYLCAWIIRARAEAFFGQGTRLTVV.

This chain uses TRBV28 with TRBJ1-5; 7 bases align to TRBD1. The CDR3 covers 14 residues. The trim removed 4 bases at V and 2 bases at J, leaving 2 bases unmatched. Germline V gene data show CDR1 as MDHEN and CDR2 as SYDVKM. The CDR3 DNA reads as TGTGCCAGCAGTTCCGGACAGGGCAATCAGCCCCAGCATTTT. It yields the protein CASSSGQGNQPQHF.

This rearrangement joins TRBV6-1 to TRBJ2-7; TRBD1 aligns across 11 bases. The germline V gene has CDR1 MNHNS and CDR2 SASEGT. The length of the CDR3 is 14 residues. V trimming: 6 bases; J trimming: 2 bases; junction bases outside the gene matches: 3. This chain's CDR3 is CASSPDRGPYEQYF. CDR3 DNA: TGTGCCAGCAGCCCGGACAGGGGGCCCTACGAGCAGTACTTC.

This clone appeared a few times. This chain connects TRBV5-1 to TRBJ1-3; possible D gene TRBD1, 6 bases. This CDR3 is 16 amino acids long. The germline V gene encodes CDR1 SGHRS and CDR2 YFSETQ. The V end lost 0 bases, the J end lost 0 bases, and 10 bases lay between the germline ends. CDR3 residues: CASSLGTVASGNTIYF. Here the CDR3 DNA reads TGCGCCAGCAGCTTGGGGACAGTAGCCTCTGGAAACACCATATATTTT.

The CDR3 nucleotides read TGTGCCAGCACCATGGGCCAGGTCACTGAAGCTTTCTTT. This gives the protein CASTMGQVTEAFF. The chain carries TRBV6-1 and TRBJ1-1; D not certain. The CDR3 runs 13 residues. The germline gives CDR1 MNHNS, CDR2 SASEGT. Trimming removed 7 bases at V and 4 bases at J, with 13 bases between.

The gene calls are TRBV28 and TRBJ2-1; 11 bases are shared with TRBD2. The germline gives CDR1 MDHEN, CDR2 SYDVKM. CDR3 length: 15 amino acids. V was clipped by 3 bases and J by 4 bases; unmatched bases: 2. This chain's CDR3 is CASSLTSGKYNEQFF. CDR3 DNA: TGTGCCAGCAGTTTGACTAGCGGGAAATACAATGAGCAGTTCTTC.